The 24 T cell receptor beta chains given below trace back to one sample, sequenced in a study of T-cell reconstitution after alpha-beta-depleted transplantation in children. Researchers prepared the TCRbeta library using unique molecular identifiers, the study reports. Using its own MiXCR run on the PCR reads, TCRdb lists one record per CDR3 protein. Of around 300,000 distinct CDR3 sequences listed, 10% are singletons. This material consisted of PBMCs, taken before TCRalphabeta/CD19-depleted stem cell transplant. The source is a boy in the first two years of life with acute myeloid leukemia, due to receive a stem cell transplant.

A few counts support this clonotype. The chain is built from TRBV7-2 and TRBJ2-7, with D possibly matching TRBD2 (6 bases). Germline V gene lookup returns CDR1 SGHTA and CDR2 FQGNSA. This CDR3 contains 13 residues. The V and J ends lost 6 bases and 6 bases respectively, with 15 bases between them. CDR3 loop: CASSWVTGGEQYF. In DNA form, the CDR3 reads TGTGCCAGCAGTTGGGTGACCGGGGGCGAGCAGTACTTC.

This clonotype was seen many times. The V and J genes are TRBV28 and TRBJ2-2, with D perhaps TRBD1 (6 bases). Trimming removed 5 bases at V and 5 bases at J, with 15 bases between. The CDR3 is 15 residues long. The germline V gene encodes CDR1 MDHEN and CDR2 SYDVKM. Here the CDR3 DNA reads TGTGCCAGCAGTCCCTCACATAGGGGGACCGGGGAGCTGTTTTTT. Residues: CASSPSHRGTGELFF.

The sample holds many counts of this clonotype. The chain links TRBV24-1 to TRBJ2-1; the D is unclear. The V gene lost 3 bases and the J gene lost 9 bases, with 8 bases spanning the gap. This CDR3 is 12 amino acids long. Germline V gene sequence: CDR1 KGHDR, CDR2 SFDVKD. CDR3 sequence (DNA): TGTGCCACCAGTGATCCCCCGGGTGAGCAGTTCTTC. Protein: CATSDPPGEQFF.

On this clonotype itself: A read error may explain this, as a much larger clone is one base away. The chain links TRBV4-3 to TRBJ1-3; a weak D match, TRBD1 (6 bases). The germline gives CDR1 LGHNA, CDR2 YSLEER. The CDR3 runs to 16 residues. The CDR3 is CASSPRQAPSGDTIYF. In DNA form, the CDR3 reads TGCGCCAGCAGCCCCCGACAGGCGCCTTCTGGAGACACCATATATTTT.

This clonotype was detected ten times or more. V and J are TRBV12-3 or TRBV12-4 and TRBJ2-6; 11 bases are shared with TRBD2. The CDR3 consists of 18 residues. V was clipped by 4 bases and J by 0 bases; unmatched bases: 5. The CDR3, as DNA: TGTGCCAGCAGTTCCCTAGCGGGAGGCAACTCTGGGGCCAACGTCCTGACTTTC. Its translation: CASSSLAGGNSGANVLTF.

This clonotype was counted ten times or more. The V call is TRBV20-1, the J call TRBJ1-2; D may be TRBD1 (5 bases). V was shortened by 1 base and J by 7 bases, with 19 bases between the two germline ends. The CDR3 has 15 amino acids. The germline gives CDR1 DFQATT, CDR2 SNEGSKA (reference sequence). The CDR3 sequence is CSARVISTRGVGYTF. In DNA form, the CDR3 reads TGCAGTGCTAGAGTGATAAGTACACGGGGGGTTGGCTACACCTTC.

This clonotype was seen many times. This chain joins TRBV12-3 or TRBV12-4 and TRBJ2-7; D uncertain. This CDR3 region has 11 residues. V was trimmed by 5 bases and J by 7 bases, leaving 9 bases between them. The CDR3 DNA follows: TGTGCCAGCAGTCCCGGTGGGGAGCAGTACTTC. Amino acid sequence: CASSPGGEQYF.

This clonotype was seen at least ten times. V and J are TRBV20-1 and TRBJ1-5; D is uncertain. There are 16 residues in the CDR3. Germline-derived CDR1 and CDR2 are DFQATT and SNEGSKA (reference sequence). The germline V and J ends were trimmed by 1 base and 6 bases, with 19 bases remaining between them. This chain's CDR3 is CSARGKTWRSGQPQHF. In nucleotides, the CDR3 is TGCAGTGCTAGAGGAAAGACTTGGCGGTCGGGTCAGCCCCAGCATTTT.

This clonotype was counted many times. The rearrangement links TRBV28 to TRBJ1-1; TRBD1 agrees at 7 bases. CDR1 and CDR2 from the germline V gene are MDHEN and SYDVKM. The CDR3 is 16 residues long. V lost 5 bases to trimming and J lost 1 base; unmatched junction nucleotides: 10. The CDR3 sequence is CASSPNRGFRNTEAFF. CDR3 DNA: TGTGCCAGCAGTCCCAACAGGGGATTTCGGAACACTGAAGCTTTCTTT.

The table lists this clonotype with many counts. V usage is TRBV6-9 and J usage is TRBJ2-5; 9 bases align to TRBD1. This CDR3 spans 14 amino acids. From germline, CDR1 is MNHGY and CDR2 SVAAGI. Unmatched junction bases numbered 9, after V lost 11 bases and J lost 2 bases. CDR3 coding DNA: TGTGCCCGCGACGGGACAGGGAGTCAAGAGACCCAGTACTTC. Its translation is CARDGTGSQETQYF.

The J gene is TRBJ2-1, the V gene TRBV24-1; TRBD1 might be the D (5 bases). Trimming took off 5 bases at V and 7 bases at J, with 20 bases between the two ends. The CDR3 sequence is 16 residues long. Germline CDR1 reads KGHDR; CDR2 reads SFDVKD. DNA for the CDR3: TGTGCCACCAGTGCCTTGGGGCCGGATTTTATAAATGAGCAGTTCTTC. Translating gives CATSALGPDFINEQFF.

This clonotype was observed a few times. The chain has TRBV14 and TRBJ2-4; no firm D call. Germline V CDR1 and CDR2: SGHDN, FVKESK. This CDR3 has 16 amino acids. V was shortened by 1 base and J by 0 bases, with 10 bases between the two germline ends. The CDR3: CASSQAGRTAKNIQYF. CDR3 coding DNA: TGTGCCAGCAGCCAAGCGGGCCGGACAGCCAAAAACATTCAGTACTTC.

On this clonotype: It may be a read error: a sequence one base away is much more abundant. V is TRBV7-2 and J is TRBJ2-3; D might be TRBD2 (5 bases). Germline V gives CDR1 SGHTA, CDR2 FQGNSA. This CDR3 comprises 14 residues. The CDR3 DNA sequence: TGTGCCAGCAGCTTACAGCGGACCACAGATCCGCAGTATTTT. It is translated as CASSLQRTTDPQYF. Based on the CDR3 plus reference TRBV7-2 and TRBJ2-3, the full variable domain is GAGVSQSPSNKVTEKGKDVELRCDPISGHTALYWYRQSLGQGLEFLIYFQGNSAPDKSGLPSDRFSAERTGGSVSTLTIQRTQQEDSAVYLCASSLQRTTDPQYFGPGTRLTVL.

This clonotype was seen ten or more times. J is TRBJ2-7 and V is TRBV10-3, with TRBD1 matching 7 bases. CDR1 and CDR2 (germline): ENHRY, SYGVKD. V shed 2 bases, J shed 4 bases, and the junction held 8 bases outside the gene matches. This CDR3 has 15 residues. CDR3 loop: CAISEDSDRAYEQYF. CDR3 in DNA: TGTGCCATCAGTGAGGACTCCGACAGGGCTTACGAGCAGTACTTC.

The chain combines TRBV28 with TRBJ1-5; a weak D match, TRBD1 (6 bases). The V end was cut by 2 bases, the J end by 0 bases, with 17 bases between. Germline V gene lookup returns CDR1 MDHEN and CDR2 SYDVKM. The CDR3 is 18 residues long. For the CDR3, the DNA is TGTGCCAGCAGTTTAAATCGTGAGACAGGTTATAGCAATCAGCCCCAGCATTTT. It codes for CASSLNRETGYSNQPQHF.

This clonotype occurred many times. The rearrangement links TRBV15 to TRBJ2-7; D assignment may be TRBD1 or TRBD2 (6 bases each). The CDR3 is 14 residues long. Germline-derived CDR1 and CDR2 are LNHNV and YYDKDF (reference sequence). With 2 bases removed from V and 6 bases from J, the gap between germline ends came to 14 bases. The CDR3 coding sequence is TGTGCCACCAGCAGAAATGATCGGGGGCGCGAGCAGTACTTC. Translating it yields CATSRNDRGREQYF.

This clonotype showed up many times. The chain links TRBV5-4 to TRBJ2-1; D is possibly TRBD1 (5 bases). The CDR3 runs to 15 residues. Germline-derived CDR1 and CDR2 are SGHNT and YYREEE (reference sequence). The V and J ends lost 0 bases and 4 bases respectively, with 11 bases between them. The CDR3 region is CASSLGRRAYNEQFF. As DNA, the CDR3 is TGTGCCAGCAGCTTGGGGCGCAGGGCTTACAATGAGCAGTTCTTC.

This clonotype was recorded many times. The J gene is TRBJ1-1, the V gene TRBV7-2, with D possibly matching TRBD1 (6 bases). Trimming cost V 5 bases and J 4 bases, with 17 bases left between them. CDR1 is SGHTA and CDR2 is FQGNSA in the germline V gene. The CDR3 loop spans 15 amino acids. Here the CDR3 DNA reads TGTGCCAGCAGCCCTCGCAGGGGCGTAAGCACTGAAGCTTTCTTT. Amino acid sequence: CASSPRRGVSTEAFF. Supplemented by reference TRBV7-2 and TRBJ1-1, the full variable domain reads GAGVSQSPSNKVTEKGKDVELRCDPISGHTALYWYRQSLGQGLEFLIYFQGNSAPDKSGLPSDRFSAERTGGSVSTLTIQRTQQEDSAVYLCASSPRRGVSTEAFFGQGTRLTVV.

This clonotype was detected ten times or more. The J gene is TRBJ2-7, the V gene TRBV4-3, with 8 bases fitting TRBD2. Germline assignment: CDR1 LGHNA and CDR2 YSLEER. The V segment lost 1 base and the J segment 0 bases; nucleotides outside the gene matches: 11. The CDR3 is 18 residues long. The CDR3 DNA follows: TGCGCCAGCAGCCAAGGTCGGTTCCTAGCGGGCCGCTCCTACGAGCAGTACTTC. Protein sequence: CASSQGRFLAGRSYEQYF.

This clonotype appeared many times. The V gene is TRBV12-3 or TRBV12-4, the J gene TRBJ2-5; TRBD2 aligns across 14 bases. The CDR3 totals 17 residues. V lost 4 bases and J lost 6; bases outside the gene matches: 10. Written as DNA, the CDR3 is TGTGCCAGCAGTTCGAGGACTAGCGGGGGGCCTCATAAGACCCAGTACTTC. The encoded protein is CASSSRTSGGPHKTQYF.

This clonotype was counted at least ten times. The rearrangement joins TRBV4-3 to TRBJ2-3, with a possible D match to TRBD2 (5 bases). This CDR3 is 16 amino acids long. Germline CDR1 and CDR2: LGHNA and YSLEER. The V and J ends lost 0 bases and 2 bases respectively, with 12 bases between them. The CDR3: CASSQDPEAHTDTQYF. In DNA, the CDR3 is TGCGCCAGCAGCCAAGATCCGGAGGCCCACACAGATACGCAGTATTTT.

This chain uses TRBV23-1 with TRBJ2-6; 12 bases match TRBD1. TRBV23-1 is an ORF for which the function is uncertain. This CDR3 comprises 18 residues. V dropped 4 bases and J dropped 6; count of bases not matched to a gene: 10. CDR3 in amino acids: CASSPGDRGQLEANVLTF. As DNA, the CDR3 is TGCGCCAGCAGTCCGGGGGACAGGGGGCAATTGGAGGCCAACGTCCTGACTTTC.

Points on this clonotype: This could be a read error, since a much larger clone is one nucleotide away. The chain has TRBV7-3 and TRBJ2-5, with 9 nucleotides matching TRBD2. Germline assignment: CDR1 SGHTA and CDR2 FQGTGA. V lost 0 bases to trimming and J lost 7 bases; unmatched junction nucleotides: 6. CDR3 length equals 15 residues. CDR3: CASSLTREGRGTQYF. CDR3 DNA: TGTGCCAGCAGCTTAACGCGGGAGGGCCGGGGGACCCAGTACTTC.

This clonotype was found many times. The chain uses TRBV3-1 and TRBJ2-7; D is uncertain. Germline V gene lookup returns CDR1 LGHDT and CDR2 YNNKEL (reference sequence). Trimming pared 1 base from V and 6 bases from J, leaving 13 bases between. The CDR3 loop spans 14 amino acids. The CDR3 is CASSQVLPQSEQYF. In DNA, the CDR3 is TGTGCCAGCAGCCAAGTCCTCCCCCAGTCCGAGCAGTACTTC.